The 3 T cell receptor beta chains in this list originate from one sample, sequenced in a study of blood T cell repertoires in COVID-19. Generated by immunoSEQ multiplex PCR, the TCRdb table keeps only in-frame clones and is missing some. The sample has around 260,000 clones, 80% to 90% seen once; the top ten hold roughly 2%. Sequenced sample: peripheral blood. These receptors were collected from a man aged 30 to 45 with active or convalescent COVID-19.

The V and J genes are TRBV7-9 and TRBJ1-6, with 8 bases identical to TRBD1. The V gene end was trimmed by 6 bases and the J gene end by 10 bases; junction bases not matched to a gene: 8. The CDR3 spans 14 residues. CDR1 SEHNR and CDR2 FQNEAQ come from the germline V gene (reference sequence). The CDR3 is CASRQGQAGSPLHF. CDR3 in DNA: TGTGCCAGCAGACAGGGACAGGCGGGGTCACCCCTCCACTTT.

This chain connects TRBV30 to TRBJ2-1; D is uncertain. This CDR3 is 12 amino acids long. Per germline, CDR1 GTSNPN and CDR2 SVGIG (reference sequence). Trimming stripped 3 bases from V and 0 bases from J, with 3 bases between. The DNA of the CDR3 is TGTGCCTGGAGCAACTCCTACAATGAGCAGTTCTTC. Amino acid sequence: CAWSNSYNEQFF.

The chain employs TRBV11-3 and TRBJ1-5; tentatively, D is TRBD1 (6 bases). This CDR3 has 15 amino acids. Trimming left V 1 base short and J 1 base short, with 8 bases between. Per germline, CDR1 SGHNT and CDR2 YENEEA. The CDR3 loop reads CASSLAGVSNQPQHF. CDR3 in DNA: TGTGCCAGCAGCTTAGCAGGGGTGAGCAATCAGCCCCAGCATTTT. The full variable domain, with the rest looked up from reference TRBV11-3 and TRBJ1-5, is EAGVVQSPRYKIIEKKQPVAFWCNPISGHNTLYWYLQNLGQGPELLIRYENEEAVDDSQLPKDRFSAERLKGVDSTLKIQPAELGDSAVYLCASSLAGVSNQPQHFGDGTRLSIL.